This T cell receptor (beta chain) comes out of a study of blood T cell repertoires in COVID-19. The wider study: PBMCs, B-cell-depleted T cells, or T cells provided the cDNA or gDNA that made up the material.

In the study's own analysis: Reference gene primer amplification in the assay estimated nucleated cell counts. TCRdb keeps only in-frame clones here, not all; method: immunoSEQ multiplex PCR. Clone size and V and J calls were adopted from that table, with D and trimming inferred from the DNA. The sample yields just under 350,000 clones, roughly 90% seen once. CDR3 size: 14 residues. The V and J ends lost 1 base and 0 bases respectively, with 5 bases between them. CDR1 is SGHNT and CDR2 is YENEEA in the germline V gene. Sequences were obtained from peripheral blood. This receptor was obtained from a woman in her 70s with COVID-19, enrolled during active disease. This chain joins TRBV11-3 and TRBJ2-3; no definite D call. The CDR3 DNA sequence: TGTGCCAGCAGCTTAGGAGTGAGCACAGATACGCAGTATTTT. Translating gives CASSLGVSTDTQYF. Supplemented by reference TRBV11-3 and TRBJ2-3, the full variable domain reads EAGVVQSPRYKIIEKKQPVAFWCNPISGHNTLYWYLQNLGQGPELLIRYENEEAVDDSQLPKDRFSAERLKGVDSTLKIQPAELGDSAVYLCASSLGVSTDTQYFGPGTRLTVL.